This T cell receptor (beta chain) was recorded in a study of spatial heterogeneity in lung cancer. As for the study in general: TCR and UMI combinations that were unique each appeared, on average, more than ten times in raw reads.

Specified time point: sample taken at primary tumor resection. Tumor, nontumor lung or frozen PBMC supplied whole RNA, sequenced without sorting. Via MiXCR, TCRdb re-called the 5' RACE reads, giving one row per CDR3 protein. Here the sample spans 23,000 or so distinct CDR3 sequences, 4% to 6% being singletons. This clonotype was observed at least ten times. The germline V gene has CDR1 MNHEY and CDR2 SVGAGI. The trim removed 6 bases at V and 3 bases at J, leaving 11 bases unmatched. This CDR3 has 15 amino acids. The chain recombines TRBV6-5 with TRBJ2-7; 7 nucleotides line up with TRBD1. This clonotype was sampled from a male donor with early-stage non-small cell lung cancer. The sample was PBMCs, taken at surgery. Here the CDR3 reads CASSSPNGQDYEQYF. The CDR3 DNA reads TGTGCCAGCAGCTCCCCCAACGGACAGGACTACGAGCAGTACTTC.